Sequencing of this T cell receptor beta chain was carried out in a study of low-dose radiotherapy and immunotherapy resistance in tumors. Study details: It was 1 Gy per fraction every two weeks that Cohort 2 received, adding up to 13 Gy over 26 weeks. On an every-two-weeks schedule, patients received intravenous nivolumab 240 mg, along with ipilimumab 1 mg/kg every six weeks.

Alpha- and beta-chain coverage of first-strand cDNA came from TRAV- and TRBV-specific primers. Over about 19 PCR cycles, TCRs were amplified from a constant-region primer and V-primer adapter. In TCRdb, the reads were re-called with MiXCR into one record per CDR3 protein. This table has around 13,000 distinct CDR3 sequences, 65% to 75% appearing once. Donors received a regimen that comprised nivolumab, ipilimumab, aspirin, low-dose cyclophosphamide and low-dose radiotherapy. Those eligible were patients bearing advanced solid tumors lacking tumor-infiltrating lymphocytes. This CDR3 comprises 12 residues. The V end was cut by 0 bases, the J end by 6 bases, with 5 bases between. CDR1 and CDR2 from the germline V gene are SGDLS and YYNGEE.

The receptor comes from a human donor with advanced metastatic prostate, ovarian, gallbladder or colorectal cancer (not recorded which). This table probably holds off-target reads from a library built for another chain. The chain carries TRBV9 and TRBJ2-3; no firm D call. CDR3 in amino acids: CASSVEWDTQYF. The CDR3 DNA is TGTGCCAGCAGCGTAGAATGGGATACGCAGTATTTT.